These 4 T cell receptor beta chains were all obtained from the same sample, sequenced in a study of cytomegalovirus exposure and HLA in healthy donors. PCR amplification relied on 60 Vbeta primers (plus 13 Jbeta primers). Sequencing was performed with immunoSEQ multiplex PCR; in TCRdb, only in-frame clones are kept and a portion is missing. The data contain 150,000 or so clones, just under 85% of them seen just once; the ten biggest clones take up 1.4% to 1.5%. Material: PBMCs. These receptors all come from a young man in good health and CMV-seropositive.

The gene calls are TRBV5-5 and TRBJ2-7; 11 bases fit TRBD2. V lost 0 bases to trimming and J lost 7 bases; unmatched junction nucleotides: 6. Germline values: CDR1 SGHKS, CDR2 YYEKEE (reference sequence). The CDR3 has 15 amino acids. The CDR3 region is CASSLDLAGGREQYF. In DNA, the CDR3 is TGTGCCAGCAGCTTGGATCTAGCGGGAGGAAGGGAGCAGTACTTC.

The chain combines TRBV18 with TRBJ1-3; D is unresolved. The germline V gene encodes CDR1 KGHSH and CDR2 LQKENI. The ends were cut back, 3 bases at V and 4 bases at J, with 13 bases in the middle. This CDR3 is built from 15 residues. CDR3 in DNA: TGTGCCAGCTCACCCCTGGAGGAGGTGGGAAACACCATATATTTT. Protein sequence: CASSPLEEVGNTIYF.

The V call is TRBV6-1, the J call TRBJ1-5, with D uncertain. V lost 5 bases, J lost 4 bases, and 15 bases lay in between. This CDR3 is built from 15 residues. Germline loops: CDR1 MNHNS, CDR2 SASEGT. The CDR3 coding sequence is TGTGCCAGCAGTATCCGAGGAGGGAATAATCAGCCCCAGCATTTT. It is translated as CASSIRGGNNQPQHF.

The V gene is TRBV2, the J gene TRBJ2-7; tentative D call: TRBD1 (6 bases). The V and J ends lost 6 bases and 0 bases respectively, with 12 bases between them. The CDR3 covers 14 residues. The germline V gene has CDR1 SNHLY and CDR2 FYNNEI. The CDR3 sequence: CASSARTASYEQYF. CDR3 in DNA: TGTGCCAGCAGCGCGAGGACAGCCTCCTACGAGCAGTACTTC.